This T cell receptor (beta chain) comes out of a study of tissue T cells after allogeneic stem cell transplantation. Time point defined: mouse harvest day 7 after allogeneic transplant. Tail vein injection delivered 10^7 T-cell-depleted bone marrow cells and 10^6 splenic CD5+ T cells. Mice had MHC-mismatched B6 into BALB/c GVHD, sampled day 7 or 14. Of note for this clone: Gene names are the mouse ones. The sequenced fragment ends 1 residue before the CDR3 boundary, so the rest is inferred from the germline J gene.

Using immunoSEQ multiplex PCR, the repertoire was profiled, and TCRdb retains in-frame clones only, with some absent. Counted here are some 6,100 clones, approximately 45% occurring once; the ten biggest clones make up 2.5% to 3%. V dropped 5 bases and J dropped 0 bases, with 5 bases sitting between them. CDR1 SNHLY and CDR2 FYNGKV come from the germline V gene (reference sequence). The CDR3 totals 12 residues. The chain couples TRBV3 to TRBJ2-7; D remains unclear. The source material was skin. The receptor's source is a female BALB/c mouse given C57BL/6 T cells with graft-versus-host disease after an allogeneic hematopoietic cell transplant. The covered CDR3 bases are TGTGCCAGCAGCCCCAACTCCTATGAACAGTAC. This sequence encodes CASSPNSYEQY. The entire CDR3 is CASSPNSYEQYF. Filled out from reference TRBV3 and TRBJ2-7, the complete variable domain reads GPKVLQIPSHQIIDMGQMVTLNCDPVSNHLYFYWYKQILGQQMEFLVNFYNGKVMEKSKLFKDQFSVERPDGSYFTLKIQPTALEDSAVYFCASSPNSYEQYFGPGTRLTVL.